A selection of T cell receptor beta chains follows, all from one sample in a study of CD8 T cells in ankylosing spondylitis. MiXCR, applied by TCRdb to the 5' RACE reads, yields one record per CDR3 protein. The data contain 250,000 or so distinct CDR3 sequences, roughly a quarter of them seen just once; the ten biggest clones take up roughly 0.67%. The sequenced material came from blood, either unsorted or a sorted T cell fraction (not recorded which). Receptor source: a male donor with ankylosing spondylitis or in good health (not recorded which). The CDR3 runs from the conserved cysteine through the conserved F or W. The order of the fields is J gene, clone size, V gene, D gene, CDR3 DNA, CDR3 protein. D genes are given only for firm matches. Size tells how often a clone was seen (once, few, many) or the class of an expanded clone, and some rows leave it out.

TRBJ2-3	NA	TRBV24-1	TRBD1	TGTGCCACCAGTGCCGTTGGACAGGGCACCGTTAGCACAGATACGCAGTATTTT	CATSAVGQGTVSTDTQYF
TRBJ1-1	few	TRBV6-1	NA	TGTGCCACCCTCAGGGATCATGGTGAAGCTTTCTTT	CATLRDHGEAFF
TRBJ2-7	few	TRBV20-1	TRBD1	TGCAGTGCTAGGGACAGGGGCAACGAGCAGTACTTC	CSARDRGNEQYF
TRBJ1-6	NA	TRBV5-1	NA	TGCGCCAGCAGCCCGGACGATAATTCACCCCTCCACTTT	CASSPDDNSPLHF
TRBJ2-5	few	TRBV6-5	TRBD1	TGTGCCAGCAGTACTGGACAGGCCCCAGAGACCCAGTACTTC	CASSTGQAPETQYF
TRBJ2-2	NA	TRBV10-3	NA	TGTGCCATCAGTGAGAGGGGTCCCGGGGAGCTGTTTTTT	CAISERGPGELFF
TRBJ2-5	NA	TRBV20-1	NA	TGCAGCCCTGGAACAGGGCGATTTCAAGAGACCCAGTACTTC	CSPGTGRFQETQYF
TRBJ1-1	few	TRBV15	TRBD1	TGTGCCACCAGCCGACAGGGGGGGACTGAAGCTTTCTTT	CATSRQGGTEAFF
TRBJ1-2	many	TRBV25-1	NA	TGTGCCAGCAGCCGGGACGGTGATAACTATGGCTACACCTTC	CASSRDGDNYGYTF
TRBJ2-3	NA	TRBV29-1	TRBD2	TGCAGCGTTGATAGCGGGGGGGCGACAGATACGCAGTATTTT	CSVDSGGATDTQYF
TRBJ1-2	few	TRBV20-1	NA	TGCAGTGTGGGCCTCTATGGCTACACCTTC	CSVGLYGYTF
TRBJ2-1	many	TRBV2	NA	TGTGCCAGCCGAAACAATGAGCAGTTCTTC	CASRNNEQFF
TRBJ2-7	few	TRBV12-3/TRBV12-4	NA	TGTGCCAGCAGTCATTCGGGCTCCTACGAGCAGTACTTC	CASSHSGSYEQYF
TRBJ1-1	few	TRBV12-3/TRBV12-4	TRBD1	TGTGCCAGCAGTGGACAGGGATTGGGGCCTGAAGCTTTCTTT	CASSGQGLGPEAFF
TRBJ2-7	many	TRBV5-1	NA	TGCGCCAGCAGCACCACGGGACAAAGCTACGAGCAGTACTTC	CASSTTGQSYEQYF
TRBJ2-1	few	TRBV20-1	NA	TGCAGTGCTCCCACGGGCCACGGGGCCTACAATGAGCAGTTCTTC	CSAPTGHGAYNEQFF
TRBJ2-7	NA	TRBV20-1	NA	TGCAGTGCCGCGGGCAGGAAAGCCTACGAGCAGTACTTC	CSAAGRKAYEQYF
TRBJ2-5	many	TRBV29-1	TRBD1	TGCAGCGTGGGACAGGGGCAAGAGACCCAGTACTTC	CSVGQGQETQYF
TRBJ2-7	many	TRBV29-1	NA	TGCAGCGTTCTCATTGGCGGAATAAACTACGAGCAGTACTTC	CSVLIGGINYEQYF
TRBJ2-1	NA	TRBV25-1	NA	TGTGCCAGCAGTGACTCCTCCACGGGGACCAACAATGAGCAGTTCTTC	CASSDSSTGTNNEQFF
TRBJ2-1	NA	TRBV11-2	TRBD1	TGTACCAGCAGCTTGGCAGGGGGAAAGTCCTACAATGAGCAGTTCTTC	CTSSLAGGKSYNEQFF
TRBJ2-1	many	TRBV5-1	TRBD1	TGCGCCAGCAGCTTGAGGGGTGTGGGAGACAGGGAGATGGATGAGCAGTTCTTC	CASSLRGVGDREMDEQFF
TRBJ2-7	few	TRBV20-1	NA	TGCAGTGCTAGAGATCGGCGGGATTACGAGCAGTACTTC	CSARDRRDYEQYF
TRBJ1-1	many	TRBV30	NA	TGTGCCTGGAGTGGGGGAAATCGGAACACTGAAGCTTTCTTT	CAWSGGNRNTEAFF
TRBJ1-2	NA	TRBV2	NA	TGTGCCAGCAGCGGGACCGGGGGAGGCTATGGCTACACCTTC	CASSGTGGGYGYTF
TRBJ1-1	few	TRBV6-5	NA	TGTGCCAGCAGTTACTCGGGGTGGTTCGGCACTGAAGCTTTCTTT	CASSYSGWFGTEAFF
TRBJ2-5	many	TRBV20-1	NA	TGCAGTGCTAGAGACAGGGGAGGCGAGACCCAGTACTTC	CSARDRGGETQYF
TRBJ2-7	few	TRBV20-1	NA	TGCAGTGCCGTGGCCGGGTACGAGCAGTACTTC	CSAVAGYEQYF
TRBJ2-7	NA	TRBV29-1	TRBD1	TGCAGCGCGAGACCGGGACAGGGTATCTACGAGCAGTACTTC	CSARPGQGIYEQYF
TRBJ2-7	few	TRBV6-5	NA	TGTGCCAGCAGTTGGGGAGACAACTCCTACGAGCAGTACTTC	CASSWGDNSYEQYF
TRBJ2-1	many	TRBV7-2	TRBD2	TGTGCCAGCAGCCTTAGCGGGGGGGGCTATGAGCAGTTCTTC	CASSLSGGGYEQFF
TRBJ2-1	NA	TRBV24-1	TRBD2	TGTGCCACCAGTGATCCTAGACTAGCGGGGATCAATGAGCAGTTCTTC	CATSDPRLAGINEQFF
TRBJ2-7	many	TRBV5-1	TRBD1	TGCGCCAGCAGCTTGGGAGGACAGGACTACGAGCAGTACTTC	CASSLGGQDYEQYF
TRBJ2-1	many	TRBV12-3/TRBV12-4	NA	TGTGCCAGCAGTTTAATTAATTGGGGTCAAAAGCAGTTCTTC	CASSLINWGQKQFF
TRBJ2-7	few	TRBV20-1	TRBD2	TGCAGTGCTAGAAGAAGACTAGCGGGGGTGGGCGAGCAGTACTTC	CSARRRLAGVGEQYF
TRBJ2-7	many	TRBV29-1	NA	TGCAGCGTCCGACAGGGAGGCTACGAGCAGTACTTC	CSVRQGGYEQYF
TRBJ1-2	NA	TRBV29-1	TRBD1	TGCAGCGTTGGACAGGGACGGGATGGCTACACCTTC	CSVGQGRDGYTF
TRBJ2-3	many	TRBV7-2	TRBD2	TGTGCCAGCAGCTTAGCGGGGACTATTAATACGCAGTATTTT	CASSLAGTINTQYF
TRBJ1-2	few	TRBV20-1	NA	TGCAGTGCTGCGGCGGGGAACTATGGCTACACCTTC	CSAAAGNYGYTF
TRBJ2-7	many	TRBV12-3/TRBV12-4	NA	TGTGCCAGCAGTATCGGACGGCCCCCCTACGAGCAGTACTTC	CASSIGRPPYEQYF
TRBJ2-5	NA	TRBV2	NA	TGTGCCAGCGAAGAACGGGAGACCCAGTACTTC	CASEERETQYF
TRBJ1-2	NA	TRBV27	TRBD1	TGTGCCAGCAGTTCGCAGGGGGGCTATGGCTACACCTTC	CASSSQGGYGYTF
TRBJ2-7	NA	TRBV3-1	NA	TGTGCCAGCAGCCAAGAAGTGGGGATCTCTCCCTACGAGCAGTACTTC	CASSQEVGISPYEQYF
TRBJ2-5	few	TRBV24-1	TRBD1	TGTGCCACCAGTGACCCGCGGACAGGGGAAGAGACCCAGTACTTC	CATSDPRTGEETQYF
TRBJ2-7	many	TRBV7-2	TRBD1	TGTGCCAGCAGCTTAAGGACAGGGAACACCTACGAGCAGTACTTC	CASSLRTGNTYEQYF
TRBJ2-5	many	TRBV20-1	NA	TGCAGTGCTAGAGATGGGGTAGGGGAGACCCAGTACTTC	CSARDGVGETQYF
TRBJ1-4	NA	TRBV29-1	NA	TGCAGCGCCAATGGCAGGGGAGGTGAAAAACTGTTTTTT	CSANGRGGEKLFF
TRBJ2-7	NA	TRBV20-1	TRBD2	TGCAGTGCTAGGGTCGGGACTAGCAGCTCCTACGAGCAGTACTTC	CSARVGTSSSYEQYF
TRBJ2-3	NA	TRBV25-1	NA	TGTGCCAGCAGTGAATACGCGGCTAGCACAGATACGCAGTATTTT	CASSEYAASTDTQYF
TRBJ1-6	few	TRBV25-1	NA	TGTGCCAGCAGTGGGGACTGGGATCCCCTCCACTTT	CASSGDWDPLHF
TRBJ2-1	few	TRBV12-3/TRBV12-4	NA	TGTGCCAGCAGTTGGTACAGACAGTTCAATGAGCAGTTCTTC	CASSWYRQFNEQFF
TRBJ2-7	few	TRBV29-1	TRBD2	TGCAGCGTTCAGGTGAGCGGGACGACCTACGAGCAGTACTTC	CSVQVSGTTYEQYF